The T cell receptor (beta chain) under discussion was sequenced for a study of cytomegalovirus exposure and HLA in healthy donors. Germline CDR1 SEHNR, CDR2 FQNEAQ (reference sequence). This CDR3 spans 15 amino acids. The ends were cut back, 1 base at V and 3 bases at J, with 10 bases in the middle. Primers included in the PCR were 60 Vbeta and 13 Jbeta primers. Libraries were prepared by immunoSEQ multiplex PCR; TCRdb keeps only in-frame clonotypes and omits some of them. The sample carries some 120,000 clones, about 79% recorded once. V is TRBV7-9 and J is TRBJ1-5; D not resolved. The material sequenced was PBMCs. This clonotype was sampled from a young woman in good health and CMV-seropositive. CDR3 DNA sequence: TGTGCCAGCAGCTTAGACGGGGATGACAATCAGCCCCAGCATTTT. This sequence encodes CASSLDGDDNQPQHF.